The present entry profiles one T cell receptor (beta chain) with its context. The antigen remains unidentified. The sample belongs to a study of shared clonotypes between healthy human individuals. Findings and limits, study-wide: Compared with clonotypes that all four donors shared, non-shared clonotypes had lower generation probabilities.

Measured with immunoSEQ multiplex PCR; TCRdb has only the in-frame clones, and not every one. The data show fewer than 1 million clones, around 96% seen once. J lost 5 bases, V lost 1 base, and 4 bases had no gene match. The V gene's germline CDR1 is SEHNR and CDR2 FQNEAQ (reference sequence). The CDR3 totals 16 residues. CD45RO-negative, CCR7-selected cells formed the naive CD8 fraction, which excluded terminally differentiated effector memory CD45RA+ cells. The sequencing sample was made of naive CD8+ T cells sorted from blood. The clonotype was recovered from a man aged 30-40 years in good health. The chain links TRBV7-9 to TRBJ2-1; 11 bases are a match to TRBD2. CDR3 region: CASSLDVLAGDNEQFF. The CDR3 bases are TGTGCCAGCAGCTTAGATGTACTAGCGGGGGACAATGAGCAGTTCTTC.